The TCR beta chain described here comes from a study of control samples from healthy donors and cancer patients (dated by TCRdb to about 2020). Libraries came from the immunoSEQ multiplex PCR assay. Sourced from immuneACCESS, this table was stored by TCRdb with only in-frame sequences that have V and J called. A share of the clones is absent; for the studies checked, an unresolved V gene accounts for under half, and the remainder has no known explanation. The sample data list 190,000 or so clones, and 80% to 95% of these were observed just once. The leading ten clones occupy approximately 1.5% of the sample. Concerning this clone itself: It lacks a known antigen. Per-base qualities were not stored, and no clone one base away is much larger.

The junction shows trimming of 7 bases on V and 4 bases on J, and the gene matches do not reach 6 bases of it. The cysteine opens and the phenylalanine closes a CDR3 of 14 amino acids. The kept DNA is CDR3 alone, 42 bases in frame from the first base. CDR1 and CDR2 were assigned from the germline V gene as MNHEY and SVGAGI. Sequenced sample: blood. The rearrangement combines TRBV6-5 with TRBJ2-1; 8 of the junction bases match TRBD1. The TCR comes from a man in his late teens or twenties in good health. This receptor has the CDR3 CASTRTGSYNEQFF. Read as DNA, the sequence is TGTGCCAGCACCCGGACAGGGTCTTACAATGAGCAGTTCTTC.